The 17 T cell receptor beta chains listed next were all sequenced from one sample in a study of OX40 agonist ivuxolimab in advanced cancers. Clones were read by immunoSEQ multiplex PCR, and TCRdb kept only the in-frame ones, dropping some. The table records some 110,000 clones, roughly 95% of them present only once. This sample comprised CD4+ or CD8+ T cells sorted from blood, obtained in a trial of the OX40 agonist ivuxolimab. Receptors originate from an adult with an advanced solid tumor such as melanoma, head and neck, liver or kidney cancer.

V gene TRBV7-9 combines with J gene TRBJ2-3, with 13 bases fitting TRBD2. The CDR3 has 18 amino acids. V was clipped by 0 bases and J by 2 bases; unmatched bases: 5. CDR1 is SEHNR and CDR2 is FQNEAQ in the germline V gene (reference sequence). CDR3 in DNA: TGTGCCAGCAGCTTAGCGAGAGGGACTAGCGGGACCACAGATACGCAGTATTTT. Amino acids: CASSLARGTSGTTDTQYF.

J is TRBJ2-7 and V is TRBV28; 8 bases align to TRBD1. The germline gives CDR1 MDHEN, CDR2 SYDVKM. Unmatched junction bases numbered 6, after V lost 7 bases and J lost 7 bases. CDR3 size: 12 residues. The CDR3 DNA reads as TGTGCCAGCAAGTTAAGACAGGGGGAGCAGTACTTC. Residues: CASKLRQGEQYF. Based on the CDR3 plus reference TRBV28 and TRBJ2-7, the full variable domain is DVKVTQSSRYLVKRTGEKVFLECVQDMDHENMFWYRQDPGLGLRLIYFSYDVKMKEKGDIPEGYSVSREKKERFSLILESASTNQTSMYLCASKLRQGEQYFGPGTRLTVT.

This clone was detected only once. The CDR3 sequence is CASSLPGGADQPQHF. The CDR3 DNA reads TGTGCCAGCAGTTTACCGGGGGGGGCTGATCAGCCCCAGCATTTT. The rearrangement links TRBV28 to TRBJ1-5; a weak D match, TRBD1 (6 bases). This CDR3 region has 15 residues. V was cut by 2 bases and J by 5 bases, with 13 bases left in between. The germline V gene encodes CDR1 MDHEN and CDR2 SYDVKM. Variable domain in full (rest from reference TRBV28 and TRBJ1-5): DVKVTQSSRYLVKRTGEKVFLECVQDMDHENMFWYRQDPGLGLRLIYFSYDVKMKEKGDIPEGYSVSREKKERFSLILESASTNQTSMYLCASSLPGGADQPQHFGDGTRLSIL.

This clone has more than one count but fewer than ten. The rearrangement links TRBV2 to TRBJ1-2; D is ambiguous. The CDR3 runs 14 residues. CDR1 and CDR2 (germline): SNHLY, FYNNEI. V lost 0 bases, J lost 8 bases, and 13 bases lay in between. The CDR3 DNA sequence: TGTGCCAGCAGTGAAGCAGGGCACTGGGGAGGCTACACCTTC. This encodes CASSEAGHWGGYTF.

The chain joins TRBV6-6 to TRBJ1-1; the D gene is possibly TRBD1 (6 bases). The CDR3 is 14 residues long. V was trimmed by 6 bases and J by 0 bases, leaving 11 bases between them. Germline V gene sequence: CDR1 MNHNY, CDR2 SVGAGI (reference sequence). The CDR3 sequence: CASRPGGLNTEAFF. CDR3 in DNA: TGTGCCAGCAGGCCCGGGGGCTTGAACACTGAAGCTTTCTTT.

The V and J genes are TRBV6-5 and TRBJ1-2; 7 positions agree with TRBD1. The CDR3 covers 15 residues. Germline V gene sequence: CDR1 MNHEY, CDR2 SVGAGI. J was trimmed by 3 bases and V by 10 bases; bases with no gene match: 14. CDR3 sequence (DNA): TGTGCCACCAGACCGGGACAGACGTCTGACTATGGCTACACCTTC. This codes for CATRPGQTSDYGYTF.

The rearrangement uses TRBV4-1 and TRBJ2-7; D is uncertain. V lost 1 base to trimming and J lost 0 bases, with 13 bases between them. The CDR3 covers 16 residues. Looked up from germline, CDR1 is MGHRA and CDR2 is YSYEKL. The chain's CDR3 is CASSQVGQSLSYEQYF. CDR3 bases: TGCGCCAGCAGCCAAGTCGGGCAGTCCCTCTCCTACGAGCAGTACTTC.

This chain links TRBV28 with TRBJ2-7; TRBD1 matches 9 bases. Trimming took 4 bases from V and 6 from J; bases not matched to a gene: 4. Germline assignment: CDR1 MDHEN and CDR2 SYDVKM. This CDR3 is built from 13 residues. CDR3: CASSSGQGLEQYF. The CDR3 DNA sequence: TGTGCCAGCAGTTCGGGACAGGGTCTCGAGCAGTACTTC.

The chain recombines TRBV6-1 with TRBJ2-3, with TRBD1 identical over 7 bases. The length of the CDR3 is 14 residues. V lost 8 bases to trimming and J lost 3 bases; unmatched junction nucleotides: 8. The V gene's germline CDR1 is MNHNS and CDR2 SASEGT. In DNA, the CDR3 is TGTGCCAGCGGAGACAGGGATGGGACAGATACGCAGTATTTT. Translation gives CASGDRDGTDTQYF.

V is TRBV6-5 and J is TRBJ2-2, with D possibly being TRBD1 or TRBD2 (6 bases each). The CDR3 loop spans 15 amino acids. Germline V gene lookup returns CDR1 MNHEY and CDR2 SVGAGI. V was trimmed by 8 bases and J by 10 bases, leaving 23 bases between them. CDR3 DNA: TGTGCCAGCTCGGGGGCCGCCCTTGTGAACGCGGAGCTGTTTTTT. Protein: CASSGAALVNAELFF.

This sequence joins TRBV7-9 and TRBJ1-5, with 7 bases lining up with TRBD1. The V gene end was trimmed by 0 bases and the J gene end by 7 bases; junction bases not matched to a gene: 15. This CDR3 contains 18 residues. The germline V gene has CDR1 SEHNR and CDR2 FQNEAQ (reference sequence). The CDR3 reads CASSLASNRDRVGQPQHF. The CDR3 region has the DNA TGTGCCAGCAGCTTAGCTTCGAACCGGGACAGAGTTGGACAGCCCCAGCATTTT.

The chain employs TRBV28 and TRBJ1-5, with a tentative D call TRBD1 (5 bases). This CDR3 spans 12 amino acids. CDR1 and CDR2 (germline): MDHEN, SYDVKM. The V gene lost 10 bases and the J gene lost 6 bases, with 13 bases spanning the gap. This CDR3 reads CATTTGPQPQHF. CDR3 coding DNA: TGTGCCACCACCACGGGACCTCAGCCCCAGCATTTT. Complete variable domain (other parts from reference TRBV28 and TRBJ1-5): DVKVTQSSRYLVKRTGEKVFLECVQDMDHENMFWYRQDPGLGLRLIYFSYDVKMKEKGDIPEGYSVSREKKERFSLILESASTNQTSMYLCATTTGPQPQHFGDGTRLSIL.

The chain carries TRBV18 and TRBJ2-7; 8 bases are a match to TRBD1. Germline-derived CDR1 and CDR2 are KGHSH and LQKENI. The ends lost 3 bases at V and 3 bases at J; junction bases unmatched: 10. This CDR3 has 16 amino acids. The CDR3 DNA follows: TGTGCCAGCTCACCGCCCTTAGGACAGGGTAGCTACGAGCAGTACTTC. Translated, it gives CASSPPLGQGSYEQYF.

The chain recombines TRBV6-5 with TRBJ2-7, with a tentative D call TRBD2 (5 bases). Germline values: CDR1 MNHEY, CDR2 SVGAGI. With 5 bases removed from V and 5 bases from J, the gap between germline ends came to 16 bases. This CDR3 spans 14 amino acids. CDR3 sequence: CASSRYTGYDEQYF. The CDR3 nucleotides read TGTGCCAGCAGTCGATATACGGGGTACGACGAGCAGTACTTC.

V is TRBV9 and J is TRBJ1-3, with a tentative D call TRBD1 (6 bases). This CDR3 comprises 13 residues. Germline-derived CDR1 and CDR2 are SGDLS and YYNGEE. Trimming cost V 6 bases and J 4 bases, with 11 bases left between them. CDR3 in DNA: TGTGCCAGCACGCGGGGGGGCGGAAACACCATATATTTT. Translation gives CASTRGGGNTIYF.

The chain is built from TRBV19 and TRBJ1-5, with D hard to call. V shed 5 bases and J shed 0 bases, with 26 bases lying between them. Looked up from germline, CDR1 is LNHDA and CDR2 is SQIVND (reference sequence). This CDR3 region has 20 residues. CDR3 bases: TGTGCCAGTAGTGCCCCGGTGGGAGACCGAAGACTCCTTAGCAATCAGCCCCAGCATTTT. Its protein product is CASSAPVGDRRLLSNQPQHF.

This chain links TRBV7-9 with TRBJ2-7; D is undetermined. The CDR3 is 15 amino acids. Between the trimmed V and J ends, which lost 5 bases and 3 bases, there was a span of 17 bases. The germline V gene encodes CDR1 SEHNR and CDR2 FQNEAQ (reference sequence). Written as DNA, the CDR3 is TGTGCCAGCAGCCCCCTCCAGATTGGCGGCTACGAGCAGTACTTC. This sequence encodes CASSPLQIGGYEQYF. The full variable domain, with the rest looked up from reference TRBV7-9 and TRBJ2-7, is DTGVSQNPRHKITKRGQNVTFRCDPISEHNRLYWYRQTLGQGPEFLTYFQNEAQLEKSRLLSDRFSAERPKGSFSTLEIQRTEQGDSAMYLCASSPLQIGGYEQYFGPGTRLTVT.